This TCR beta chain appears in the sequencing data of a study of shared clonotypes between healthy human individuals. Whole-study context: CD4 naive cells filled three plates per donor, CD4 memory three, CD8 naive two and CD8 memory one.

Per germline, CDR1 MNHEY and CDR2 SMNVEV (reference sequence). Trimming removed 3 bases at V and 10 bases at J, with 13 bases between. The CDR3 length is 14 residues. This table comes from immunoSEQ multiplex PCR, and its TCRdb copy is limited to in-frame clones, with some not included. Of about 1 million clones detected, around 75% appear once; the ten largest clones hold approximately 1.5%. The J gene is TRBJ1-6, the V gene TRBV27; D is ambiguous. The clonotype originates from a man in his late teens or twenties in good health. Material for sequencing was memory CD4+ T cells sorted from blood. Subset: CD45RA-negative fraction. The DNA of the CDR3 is TGTGCCAGCAGTTTGCGGAACCTGGGCTCACCCCTCCACTTT. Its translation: CASSLRNLGSPLHF.